These 11 T cell receptor beta chains share one sample of origin, sequenced in a study of vaccination and CD4 T cells after COVID-19. Treatment in this sample: approximately nine-day PBMC culture with coronavirus spike peptide pools or control peptides (ViraFEST assay). Sequencing of DNA taken from cultured CD4+ T cells relied on the Oncomine TCR Beta short-read assay. Using its own MiXCR run on the PCR reads, TCRdb lists one record per CDR3 protein. This table has approximately 9,900 distinct CDR3 sequences, 50% to 60% appearing once. Which antigens these TCRs recognize remains unknown. Sequences were obtained from CD4+ T cells from blood, cultured in vitro. The receptors stem from a human donor who had recovered from COVID-19.

This clonotype appeared a few times. The CDR3, as DNA: TGTGCCAGCAGCGAACAGGGGACCGGAAACACCATATATTTT. Translated, it gives CASSEQGTGNTIYF. J is TRBJ1-3 and V is TRBV12-3 or TRBV12-4; 7 bases are a match to TRBD1. The length of the CDR3 is 14 residues. Trimming at V came to 6 bases and at J to 4 bases, leaving 6 bases not matched to a gene.

The V call is TRBV18, the J call TRBJ1-6, with D maybe TRBD1 (5 bases). Germline V gene sequence: CDR1 KGHSH, CDR2 LQKENI. This CDR3 has 15 residues. V lost 6 bases, J lost 8 bases, and 17 bases lay in between. The CDR3 is CASSPQGGFDSPLHF. DNA of the CDR3: TGTGCCAGCTCCCCTCAGGGAGGGTTTGATTCACCCCTCCACTTT. Full variable domain (rest looked up from reference TRBV18 and TRBJ1-6): NAGVMQNPRHLVRRRGQEARLRCSPMKGHSHVYWYRQLPEEGLKFMVYLQKENIIDESGMPKERFSAEFPKEGPSILRIQQVVRGDSAAYFCASSPQGGFDSPLHFGNGTRLTVT.

The V call is TRBV15, the J call TRBJ1-1, with D possibly matching TRBD1 (6 bases). The V end lost 1 base, the J end lost 5 bases, and 14 bases lay between the germline ends. The germline V gene has CDR1 LNHNV and CDR2 YYDKDF (reference sequence). This CDR3 is 15 amino acids long. CDR3 DNA: TGTGCCACCAGCAGAGTTGCGCAGGGGCTTACTGAAGCTTTCTTT. Its protein product is CATSRVAQGLTEAFF.

This sequence joins TRBV11-2 and TRBJ1-2; the D gene is possibly TRBD1 (5 bases). The V and J ends lost 3 bases and 7 bases respectively, with 6 bases between them. CDR1 is SGHAT and CDR2 is FQNNGV in the germline V gene. The CDR3 spans 11 residues. CDR3 DNA sequence: TGTGCCAGCAGCTTGCAGGGTGGCTACACCTTC. It is translated as CASSLQGGYTF.

V gene TRBV6-1 combines with J gene TRBJ1-6, with a tentative D call TRBD1 (6 bases). The CDR3 runs to 16 residues. The V gene lost 6 bases and the J gene lost 0 bases, with 12 bases spanning the gap. CDR1 MNHNS and CDR2 SASEGT come from the germline V gene. The CDR3 protein is CASSRGRSSYNSPLHF. In nucleotides, the CDR3 is TGTGCCAGCAGCAGGGGCCGCAGCTCCTATAATTCACCCCTCCACTTT.

The rearrangement uses TRBV19 and TRBJ2-2; possible D gene TRBD2, 6 bases. CDR1 and CDR2 (germline): LNHDA, SQIVND (reference sequence). Trimming took off 7 bases at V and 4 bases at J, with 16 bases between the two ends. The CDR3 loop spans 15 amino acids. DNA for the CDR3: TGTGCCAGTACCCCTCCCGGGAGCTTCACCGGGGAGCTGTTTTTT. This encodes CASTPPGSFTGELFF.

This sequence joins TRBV5-6 and TRBJ2-2; the match to TRBD1 covers 9 bases. This CDR3 is 16 amino acids long. Per germline, CDR1 SGHDT and CDR2 YYEEEE. The ends lost 2 bases at V and 4 bases at J; junction bases unmatched: 6. The CDR3 loop is CASSLGTGFFTGELFF. CDR3 in DNA: TGTGCCAGCAGCTTAGGGACAGGGTTTTTCACCGGGGAGCTGTTTTTT.

V gene TRBV5-5 combines with J gene TRBJ2-5, with 10 bases lining up with TRBD1. Unmatched junction bases numbered 7, after V lost 0 bases and J lost 5 bases. Per the germline V gene, CDR1 is SGHKS and CDR2 is YYEKEE (reference sequence). The CDR3 is 16 amino acids. The chain's CDR3 is CASSLARQGAGETQYF. The DNA for the CDR3 is TGTGCCAGCAGCTTGGCGAGACAGGGGGCGGGCGAGACCCAGTACTTC.

This clonotype was seen a handful of times. V usage is TRBV19 and J usage is TRBJ1-2, with TRBD1 matching over 8 bases. The CDR3 has 14 residues. CDR1 is LNHDA, CDR2 SQIVND, per germline (reference sequence). J lost 7 bases, V lost 10 bases, and 14 bases had no gene match. CDR3 region: CAIQRTGRASGYTF. In DNA form, the CDR3 reads TGTGCCATCCAACGGACAGGGAGGGCGTCTGGCTACACCTTC.

This clonotype is deemed medium-sized (0.01 to 0.1%). J is TRBJ2-1 and V is TRBV6-2 or TRBV6-3, with TRBD2 matching 12 bases. The trim removed 4 bases at V and 14 bases at J, leaving 6 bases unmatched. This CDR3 comprises 13 residues. Germline-derived CDR1 and CDR2 are MNHEY and SVGEGT. CDR3 nucleotide sequence: TGTGCCAGCAGTTCCAGACTAGCGGGAGAGGAGTTCTTC. Its translation is CASSSRLAGEEFF.

This clonotype was counted only a few times. The V gene is TRBV6-4, the J gene TRBJ2-3; D may be TRBD1 or TRBD2 (6 bases each). CDR1 is MRHNA, CDR2 SNTAGT, per germline. This CDR3 region has 15 residues. Trimming stripped 6 bases from V and 4 bases from J, with 17 bases between. CDR3 in amino acids: CASSPGAGWADTQYF. DNA of the CDR3: TGTGCCAGCAGCCCGGGGGCAGGGTGGGCAGATACGCAGTATTTT.